One and the same sample provided the 17 T cell receptor beta chains below, sequenced in a study of T cells in localized non-small cell lung cancer. Libraries were prepared by immunoSEQ multiplex PCR; TCRdb keeps only in-frame clonotypes and omits some of them. The data hold 70,000 to 90,000 clones, with 80% observed a single time. The starting material was peripheral blood, obtained before any cancer treatment. The receptors shown here come from a female donor of 60 years or more with stage I lung adenocarcinoma.

V is TRBV5-1 and J is TRBJ2-7; 8 bases fit TRBD2. J lost 4 bases, V lost 1 base, and 4 bases had no gene match. Germline lookup yields CDR1 SGHRS and CDR2 YFSETQ. The CDR3 consists of 14 residues. CDR3 sequence: CASSLTGGPYEQYF. CDR3 coding DNA: TGCGCCAGCAGCTTGACGGGAGGGCCGTACGAGCAGTACTTC.

This chain joins TRBV28 and TRBJ2-1; D is possibly TRBD2 (6 bases). Germline-derived CDR1 and CDR2 are MDHEN and SYDVKM. This CDR3 is 12 amino acids long. V lost 7 bases to trimming and J lost 8 bases, with 12 bases between them. CDR3: CASTWTNHEQFF. DNA of the CDR3: TGTGCCAGCACCTGGACTAATCATGAGCAGTTCTTC.

The chain is built from TRBV10-3 and TRBJ1-6; D perhaps matches TRBD1 (5 bases). The V gene lost 4 bases and the J gene lost 7 bases, with 14 bases spanning the gap. The CDR3 runs to 15 residues. CDR1 ENHRY and CDR2 SYGVKD come from the germline V gene. CDR3 sequence: CAISAGEGWNSPLHF. In DNA form, the CDR3 reads TGTGCCATCAGTGCCGGAGAGGGGTGGAATTCACCCCTCCACTTT.

This clone was observed a single time. The chain employs TRBV9 and TRBJ2-7; 7 bases agree with TRBD2. J lost 0 bases, V lost 0 bases, and 6 bases had no gene match. CDR3 length equals 16 residues. Germline V gene data show CDR1 as SGDLS and CDR2 as YYNGEE. The CDR3 DNA reads TGTGCCAGCAGCGTAGGGGGACTACTAAACTCCTACGAGCAGTACTTC. Its protein product is CASSVGGLLNSYEQYF.

The gene calls are TRBV30 and TRBJ2-1, with 7 nucleotides matching TRBD1. The CDR3 extends over 14 amino acids. V dropped 2 bases and J dropped 0; count of bases not matched to a gene: 1. CDR1 is GTSNPN and CDR2 is SVGIG in the germline V gene (reference sequence). The chain's CDR3 is CAWSTGVSYNEQFF. CDR3 bases: TGTGCCTGGAGTACAGGGGTCTCCTACAATGAGCAGTTCTTC. Full variable domain (outside the CDR3, taken from reference TRBV30 and TRBJ2-1): SQTIHQWPATLVQPVGSPLSLECTVEGTSNPNLYWYRQAAGRGLQLLFYSVGIGQISSEVPQNLSASRPQDRQFILSSKKLLLSDSGFYLCAWSTGVSYNEQFFGPGTRLTVL.

The chain has TRBV21-1 and TRBJ2-7; the D call of TRBD1 is as the table states it, not checked on the DNA. TRBV21-1 is classified as a pseudogene. The CDR3 spans 11 residues. CDR3 amino acids: CASSKGYKQYF. The DNA of the CDR3 is TGTGCCAGCAGCAAAGGGTACAAGCAGTACTTC.

This chain uses TRBV7-9 with TRBJ2-7; D ambiguous. The germline V and J ends were trimmed by 2 bases and 6 bases, with 14 bases remaining between them. The CDR3 has 14 amino acids. Germline V gene sequence: CDR1 SEHNR, CDR2 FQNEAQ (reference sequence). The CDR3 DNA reads TGTGCCAGCAGCTTACCGTTGTCCCCCGGCGAGCAGTACTTC. Protein: CASSLPLSPGEQYF.

This chain joins TRBV28 and TRBJ1-3; no clear D gene. This CDR3 spans 14 amino acids. Looked up from germline, CDR1 is MDHEN and CDR2 is SYDVKM. Trimming took off 3 bases at V and 0 bases at J, with 6 bases between the two ends. CDR3 sequence (DNA): TGTGCCAGCAGTTTGCAGCCCTCTGGAAACACCATATATTTT. Translation: CASSLQPSGNTIYF.

V and J are TRBV6-5 and TRBJ2-7, with D perhaps TRBD1 (5 bases). The CDR3 sequence is 12 residues long. The ends were cut back, 10 bases at V and 3 bases at J, with 13 bases in the middle. From germline, CDR1 is MNHEY and CDR2 SVGAGI. The CDR3 DNA sequence: TGTGCCACCCGGACACTGAACTACGAGCAGTACTTC. Its protein product is CATRTLNYEQYF.

In this sample, this clone turned up a few times. The genes are TRBV19 and TRBJ1-1, with D perhaps TRBD1 (6 bases). V lost 0 bases, J lost 9 bases, and 23 bases lay in between. CDR1 LNHDA and CDR2 SQIVND come from the germline V gene (reference sequence). The CDR3 is 17 amino acids. Here the CDR3 reads CASSIDGGGGGNRKAFF. CDR3 nucleotide sequence: TGTGCCAGTAGTATAGATGGAGGGGGGGGAGGCAATCGTAAAGCTTTCTTT.

The CDR3 DNA follows: TGTGCCAGCAGTTGGGACAGCCTCTTGAATGGCTACACCTTC. Translated, it gives CASSWDSLLNGYTF. The rearrangement uses TRBV2 and TRBJ1-2; 7 bases match TRBD1. CDR3 size: 14 residues. Looked up from germline, CDR1 is SNHLY and CDR2 is FYNNEI. V shed 5 bases and J 6 bases; nucleotides not matched to a gene: 9.

The chain employs TRBV6-5 and TRBJ1-4; 8 bases align to TRBD1. Germline V gene data show CDR1 as MNHEY and CDR2 as SVGAGI. The CDR3 totals 13 residues. V lost 6 bases, J lost 5 bases, and 2 bases stayed unmatched. CDR3 DNA: TGTGCCAGCAGGCGGACAGGGAATGAAAAACTGTTTTTT. This translates into CASRRTGNEKLFF.

The J gene is TRBJ1-1, the V gene TRBV5-6, with D uncertain. Germline CDR1 SGHDT, CDR2 YYEEEE. Trimming removed 0 bases from V and 3 bases from J, with 12 bases in between. The CDR3 consists of 15 residues. This CDR3 is CASSLVHRGYTEAFF. For the CDR3, the DNA is TGTGCCAGCAGCTTGGTGCACAGAGGATACACTGAAGCTTTCTTT.

J is TRBJ1-6 and V is TRBV30; D gene uncertain. Germline assignment: CDR1 GTSNPN and CDR2 SVGIG (reference sequence). The CDR3 has 13 residues. The V and J ends lost 1 base and 5 bases respectively, with 6 bases between them. The CDR3 DNA sequence: TGTGCCTGGAGTGGGCAGCATAATTCACCCCTCCACTTT. Its protein product is CAWSGQHNSPLHF.

The rearrangement links TRBV6-6 to TRBJ1-1; D is unresolved. The CDR3 extends over 12 amino acids. Deletions cut 2 bases from V and 13 bases from J, with 14 bases between. Per the germline V gene, CDR1 is MNHNY and CDR2 is SVGAGI (reference sequence). The CDR3 nucleotides read TGTGCCAGCAGTTACGGTGCCGGGGAACATTTCTTT. It yields the protein CASSYGAGEHFF.

J is TRBJ2-2 and V is TRBV6-5; D is possibly TRBD2 (5 bases). CDR3 length: 13 residues. V lost 2 bases and J lost 6, with 7 bases in between. The germline CDR1 and CDR2 sequences are MNHEY and SVGAGI. The DNA of the CDR3 is TGTGCCAGCAGTTACACTAGGTCCGGGGAGCTGTTTTTT. Protein sequence: CASSYTRSGELFF.

The chain uses TRBV10-3 and TRBJ2-3, with 8 bases identical to TRBD2. V lost 11 bases to trimming and J lost 6 bases; unmatched junction nucleotides: 7. Germline assignment: CDR1 ENHRY and CDR2 SYGVKD. CDR3 length: 12 amino acids. CDR3 protein: CASRGGGDTQYF. The CDR3, as DNA: TGTGCCTCCCGGGGGGGCGGCGATACGCAGTATTTT.